These 28 T cell receptor beta chains share one sample of origin, sequenced in a study of radiation and T cells in renal cell carcinoma. Assay used: immunoSEQ multiplex PCR; TCRdb lists only in-frame clones, some missing. Of around 120,000 clones listed, approximately 75% are singletons. The sample's time point: blood 2 weeks post-SBRT. Treatment in this sample: 15 Gy SBRT to primary tumor, nephrectomy 4 weeks later. The sample here was blood, taken from a patient whose treatment included radiotherapy and nephrectomy. These receptor sequences come from a woman aged 60-75 years with renal cell carcinoma.

The chain has TRBV5-1 and TRBJ2-7, with D perhaps matching TRBD1 (5 bases). Germline CDR1 and CDR2: SGHRS and YFSETQ. Trimming stripped 3 bases from V and 4 bases from J, with 11 bases between. The CDR3 is 13 residues long. The CDR3 coding sequence is TGCGCCAGCAGCTACCTCGACAGATACGAGCAGTACTTC. As protein: CASSYLDRYEQYF.

This chain uses TRBV28 with TRBJ2-7; 9 nucleotides match TRBD1. J gave up 2 bases and V 5 bases, and 4 bases lay outside the gene matches. The CDR3 is made up of 14 amino acids. CDR1 is MDHEN, CDR2 SYDVKM, per germline. CDR3 nucleotides: TGTGCCAGCAGTCCACAGGGGGCCGCCTACGAGCAGTACTTC. It translates to CASSPQGAAYEQYF.

A single count supports this clone. This chain connects TRBV19 to TRBJ1-5, with D perhaps TRBD1 (6 bases). Germline loops: CDR1 LNHDA, CDR2 SQIVND (reference sequence). Deletions cut 7 bases from V and 2 bases from J, with 12 bases between. This CDR3 comprises 14 residues. This chain's CDR3 is CASMGAGRNQPQHF. CDR3 sequence (DNA): TGTGCCAGTATGGGGGCGGGGCGCAATCAGCCCCAGCATTTT. Together with reference TRBV19 and TRBJ1-5, the CDR3 gives the full variable domain: DGGITQSPKYLFRKEGQNVTLSCEQNLNHDAMYWYRQDPGQGLRLIYYSQIVNDFQKGDIAEGYSVSREKKESFPLTVTSAQKNPTAFYLCASMGAGRNQPQHFGDGTRLSIL.

The chain joins TRBV4-2 to TRBJ1-4; D is unresolved. The CDR3 runs to 16 residues. Germline V gene lookup returns CDR1 LGHNA and CDR2 YNFKEQ. V lost 0 bases to trimming and J lost 5 bases, with 13 bases between them. CDR3 region: CASSQDRAGGNEKLFF. The CDR3, as DNA: TGTGCCAGCAGCCAAGATAGGGCAGGCGGAAATGAAAAACTGTTTTTT.

V is TRBV2 and J is TRBJ1-2; 7 positions agree with TRBD1. Trimming removed 6 bases from V and 8 bases from J; junction bases left unmatched: 9. The CDR3 runs to 13 residues. Germline values: CDR1 SNHLY, CDR2 FYNNEI. The DNA for the CDR3 is TGTGCCAGCAGCCGAACAGGGGACGCAGGCTACACCTTC. Its protein product is CASSRTGDAGYTF.

This clone occurred once. The V gene is TRBV6-5, the J gene TRBJ1-1; D unclear. Germline V CDR1 and CDR2: MNHEY, SVGAGI. The V gene lost 2 bases and the J gene lost 0 bases, with 7 bases spanning the gap. CDR3 length: 14 amino acids. This CDR3 is CASSYGRMNTEAFF. CDR3 DNA sequence: TGTGCCAGCAGTTACGGACGGATGAACACTGAAGCTTTCTTT.

The chain is built from TRBV2 and TRBJ2-3, with D hard to call. V was cut by 4 bases and J by 0 bases, with 8 bases left in between. In germline, CDR1 is SNHLY, CDR2 FYNNEI. This CDR3 region has 14 residues. The DNA for the CDR3 is TGTGCCAGCAGTGGAACAGCTAGCACAGATACGCAGTATTTT. This gives the protein CASSGTASTDTQYF. The complete variable domain, with remaining parts taken from reference TRBV2 and TRBJ2-3, reads EPEVTQTPSHQVTQMGQEVILRCVPISNHLYFYWYRQILGQKVEFLVSFYNNEISEKSEIFDDQFSVERPDGSNFTLKIRSTKLEDSAMYFCASSGTASTDTQYFGPGTRLTVL.

This chain links TRBV6-1 with TRBJ1-1; D unresolved. The ends were cut back, 6 bases at V and 5 bases at J, with 13 bases in the middle. Looked up from germline, CDR1 is MNHNS and CDR2 is SASEGT. The CDR3 is 13 amino acids. CDR3 region: CASSENEGTEAFF. The CDR3 DNA is TGTGCCAGCAGCGAAAACGAGGGAACTGAAGCTTTCTTT.

This sequence joins TRBV7-9 and TRBJ1-3; D gene uncertain. Trimming cost V 2 bases and J 2 bases, with 7 bases left between them. CDR1 and CDR2 from the germline V gene are SEHNR and FQNEAQ (reference sequence). This CDR3 region has 14 residues. The DNA of the CDR3 is TGTGCCAGCAGCTTACCGGGAGCTGGAAACACCATATATTTT. Encoded protein: CASSLPGAGNTIYF. Looking up the rest from reference TRBV7-9 and TRBJ1-3 gives the full variable domain: DTGVSQNPRHKITKRGQNVTFRCDPISEHNRLYWYRQTLGQGPEFLTYFQNEAQLEKSRLLSDRFSAERPKGSFSTLEIQRTEQGDSAMYLCASSLPGAGNTIYFGEGSWLTVV.

This clone was detected once. The genes are TRBV25-1 and TRBJ2-2; TRBD2 is a possible D gene (6 bases). The CDR3 totals 15 residues. Trimming pared 4 bases from V and 0 bases from J, leaving 9 bases between. Germline values: CDR1 MGHDK, CDR2 SYGVNS. CDR3 sequence reads: CASSAWDSNTGELFF. In DNA form, the CDR3 reads TGTGCCAGCAGTGCCTGGGACTCGAACACCGGGGAGCTGTTTTTT.

The chain recombines TRBV27 with TRBJ2-7; 7 nucleotides match TRBD2. The CDR3 sequence is 12 residues long. Germline values: CDR1 MNHEY, CDR2 SMNVEV (reference sequence). V shed 4 bases, J shed 8 bases, and the junction held 5 bases outside the gene matches. The CDR3 loop reads CASSWGRDKQYF. DNA of the CDR3: TGTGCCAGCAGTTGGGGGAGGGATAAGCAGTACTTC.

The chain carries TRBV27 and TRBJ2-7; 11 nucleotides agree with TRBD1. The V segment lost 8 bases and the J segment 2 bases; nucleotides outside the gene matches: 8. CDR3 length: 15 residues. The germline gives CDR1 MNHEY, CDR2 SMNVEV (reference sequence). CDR3 bases: TGTGCCAGCGTAGGGACAGGGGGTCGGCCCTACGAGCAGTACTTC. Encoded protein: CASVGTGGRPYEQYF.

The V gene is TRBV6-5, the J gene TRBJ2-6; a weak D match, TRBD1 (5 bases). The CDR3 spans 16 residues. The V end lost 4 bases, the J end lost 3 bases, and 13 bases lay between the germline ends. Germline lookup yields CDR1 MNHEY and CDR2 SVGAGI. The CDR3 here is CASSSPGQGGANVLTF. In DNA form, the CDR3 reads TGTGCCAGCAGTTCCCCAGGTCAGGGTGGGGCCAACGTCCTGACTTTC.

Only a few counts were recorded for this clone. The chain combines TRBV30 with TRBJ1-4, with D perhaps TRBD1 (5 bases). The CDR3 runs to 14 residues. The germline CDR1 and CDR2 sequences are GTSNPN and SVGIG (reference sequence). V lost 1 base, J lost 1 base, and 7 bases lay in between. The CDR3 region is CAWSAGLTNEKLFF. As DNA, the CDR3 is TGTGCCTGGAGTGCAGGGTTAACTAATGAAAAACTGTTTTTT.

This clone occurred a few times. The chain combines TRBV19 with TRBJ2-2; 7 bases align to TRBD2. V trimming: 7 bases; J trimming: 1 base; junction bases outside the gene matches: 6. The V gene's germline CDR1 is LNHDA and CDR2 SQIVND (reference sequence). The CDR3 sequence is 15 residues long. CDR3 coding DNA: TGTGCCAGTACCCTCTCTAGCGGGAACACCGGGGAGCTGTTTTTT. Translated, it gives CASTLSSGNTGELFF.

The chain joins TRBV5-4 to TRBJ2-2, with D perhaps given as TRBD1 or TRBD2 (5 bases each). The CDR3 consists of 15 residues. The germline CDR1 and CDR2 sequences are SGHNT and YYREEE (reference sequence). With 4 bases removed from V and 10 bases from J, the gap between germline ends came to 20 bases. The chain's CDR3 is CASSPAGTGPSELFF. As DNA, the CDR3 is TGTGCCAGCAGCCCTGCCGGGACGGGGCCCTCGGAGCTGTTTTTT.

This rearrangement joins TRBV19 to TRBJ1-2; TRBD1 might be the D (6 bases). V lost 10 bases to trimming and J lost 8 bases, with 20 bases between them. The CDR3 contains 13 residues. Per the germline V gene, CDR1 is LNHDA and CDR2 is SQIVND (reference sequence). The CDR3 reads CATSPDRRGGYTF. CDR3 nucleotide sequence: TGTGCCACCTCCCCCGACAGGCGGGGAGGCTACACCTTC.

In DNA form, the CDR3 reads TGTGCCAGCAGCCTGGGACGGAACTATGGCTACACCTTC. Translated, it gives CASSLGRNYGYTF. This chain connects TRBV6-5 to TRBJ1-2; possibly TRBD1 for D (5 bases). The CDR3 has 13 residues. The germline V and J ends were trimmed by 6 bases and 2 bases, with 10 bases remaining between them. Germline values: CDR1 MNHEY, CDR2 SVGAGI.

As to this clone: The sample has other DNA sequences that encode this CDR3 too. The genes are TRBV5-1 and TRBJ2-7; D is perhaps TRBD1 (5 bases). V was trimmed by 1 base and J by 3 bases, leaving 8 bases between them. The germline V gene encodes CDR1 SGHRS and CDR2 YFSETQ. This CDR3 region has 13 residues. DNA for the CDR3: TGCGCCAGCAGCTTGACAGGTGGCTACGAGCAGTACTTC. Its translation is CASSLTGGYEQYF. Based on the CDR3 plus reference TRBV5-1 and TRBJ2-7, the full variable domain is KAGVTQTPRYLIKTRGQQVTLSCSPISGHRSVSWYQQTPGQGLQFLFEYFSETQRNKGNFPGRFSGRQFSNSRSEMNVSTLELGDSALYLCASSLTGGYEQYFGPGTRLTVT.

The CDR3 spells CASSVPWGRGPTEAFF. The CDR3 DNA is TGTGCCAGCAGTGTACCGTGGGGGCGAGGTCCCACTGAAGCTTTCTTT. This chain joins TRBV6-1 and TRBJ1-1, with TRBD1 as a possible D gene (6 bases). V lost 4 bases and J 4 bases, leaving 19 bases between the germline ends. The germline CDR1 and CDR2 sequences are MNHNS and SASEGT. The CDR3 has 16 amino acids.

The rearrangement uses TRBV7-9 and TRBJ2-7, with 7 bases that match TRBD1. CDR1 is SEHNR and CDR2 is FQNEAQ in the germline V gene (reference sequence). This CDR3 spans 12 amino acids. After removal of 5 bases from V and 7 bases from J, the junction contained 5 bases not matched to a gene. The CDR3 sequence is CASSPGTEEQYF. The CDR3 DNA reads as TGTGCCAGCAGCCCCGGGACAGAAGAGCAGTACTTC. Variable domain in full (rest from reference TRBV7-9 and TRBJ2-7): DTGVSQNPRHKITKRGQNVTFRCDPISEHNRLYWYRQTLGQGPEFLTYFQNEAQLEKSRLLSDRFSAERPKGSFSTLEIQRTEQGDSAMYLCASSPGTEEQYFGPGTRLTVT.

This chain joins TRBV5-4 and TRBJ2-1, with 7 positions matching TRBD2. Per the germline V gene, CDR1 is SGHNT and CDR2 is YYREEE (reference sequence). Trimming at V came to 3 bases and at J to 9 bases, leaving 9 bases not matched to a gene. This CDR3 spans 14 amino acids. The CDR3 protein is CASSSDPGRGEQFF. For the CDR3, the DNA is TGTGCCAGCAGCTCGGACCCGGGGAGGGGTGAGCAGTTCTTC.

The genes are TRBV5-6 and TRBJ1-1; D remains unclear. Germline assignment: CDR1 SGHDT and CDR2 YYEEEE. The CDR3 loop spans 13 amino acids. V shed 3 bases and J shed 8 bases, with 14 bases lying between them. The CDR3 DNA follows: TGTGCCAGCAGCTATAACATCCGAGTGGAAGCTTTCTTT. This gives the protein CASSYNIRVEAFF.

The V and J genes are TRBV19 and TRBJ2-2; D unclear. The CDR3 sequence is 13 residues long. The ends were cut back, 6 bases at V and 5 bases at J, with 10 bases in the middle. The germline CDR1 and CDR2 sequences are LNHDA and SQIVND (reference sequence). The CDR3 loop is CASSSLGTGELFF. CDR3 coding DNA: TGTGCCAGTAGCTCGTTAGGGACCGGGGAGCTGTTTTTT. Together with reference TRBV19 and TRBJ2-2, the CDR3 gives the full variable domain: DGGITQSPKYLFRKEGQNVTLSCEQNLNHDAMYWYRQDPGQGLRLIYYSQIVNDFQKGDIAEGYSVSREKKESFPLTVTSAQKNPTAFYLCASSSLGTGELFFGEGSRLTVL.

This clone was seen a single time. The chain employs TRBV7-6 and TRBJ2-7; D is possibly TRBD2 (5 bases). Germline CDR1 is SGHVS and CDR2 is FNYEAQ. With 5 bases removed from V and 7 bases from J, the gap between germline ends came to 18 bases. The CDR3 spans 14 residues. CDR3 DNA: TGTGCCAGCAGCCCCCGGACCGGGATGGGGGAGCAGTACTTC. Amino acids: CASSPRTGMGEQYF.

This clone showed up just a few times. This chain uses TRBV10-1 with TRBJ2-5; D is unresolved. V shed 2 bases and J shed 7 bases, with 14 bases lying between them. CDR1 is WNHNN and CDR2 is SYGVQD in the germline V gene (reference sequence). The CDR3 has 14 residues. The CDR3 DNA is TGCGCCAGCAGTGAGCCAGACAAGAAGAGGACCCAGTACTTC. Residues: CASSEPDKKRTQYF.

The chain joins TRBV29-1 to TRBJ1-5; a possible D gene is TRBD1 (5 bases). CDR1 and CDR2 (germline): SQVTM, ANQGSEA. CDR3 length: 14 residues. V shed 3 bases and J shed 1 base, with 10 bases lying between them. The CDR3 here is CSVDKTESNQPQHF. The CDR3 nucleotides are TGCAGCGTTGATAAGACAGAGAGCAATCAGCCCCAGCATTTT.

The chain uses TRBV7-2 and TRBJ2-7; perhaps D is TRBD1 or TRBD2 (6 bases each). The CDR3 spans 15 residues. CDR1 is SGHTA, CDR2 FQGNSA, per germline. Trimming removed 2 bases from V and 3 bases from J, with 14 bases in between. CDR3 sequence (DNA): TGTGCCAGCAGCTTAACGGGGGCCACCTACTACGAGCAGTACTTC. It translates to CASSLTGATYYEQYF. The variable domain in full, with the rest retrieved from reference TRBV7-2 and TRBJ2-7, is GAGVSQSPSNKVTEKGKDVELRCDPISGHTALYWYRQSLGQGLEFLIYFQGNSAPDKSGLPSDRFSAERTGGSVSTLTIQRTQQEDSAVYLCASSLTGATYYEQYFGPGTRLTVT.